A selection of T cell receptor beta chains follows, all from one sample in a study of T cell responses to AZD1222 COVID-19 vaccine. Profiling relied on immunoSEQ multiplex PCR, and the TCRdb table lists in-frame clones only, not all of them. This table has around 130,000 clones, approximately 93% appearing once. Sequences were derived from peripheral blood, sampled on day 0 of AZD1222 vaccination. These receptors were taken from an adult in good health. Each CDR3 is given without its conserved first and last residue. The order of the fields is V gene, J gene, clone size, CDR3 protein. Size tells how often a clone was seen (once, few, many) or the class of an expanded clone, and some rows leave it out.

>TRBV9|TRBJ1-1|.
ASSVVGANTEAF
>TRBV28|TRBJ2-7|.
ASSLEKRDLSYEQY
>TRBV7-2|TRBJ1-1|.
ASSVDSGGTEAF
>TRBV24-1|TRBJ1-3|.
ATRIKTGTGGVPGNTIY
>TRBV2|TRBJ2-7|.
ASSEVGVYEQY
>TRBV30|TRBJ1-1|.
AWRGPARTEAF
>TRBV2|TRBJ1-1|.
ASRATGMRIRTEAF
>TRBV9|TRBJ2-1|few
ASSVGPDNEQF
>TRBV5-1|TRBJ1-2|.
ASSLVGSNYGYT
>TRBV6-5|TRBJ1-3|.
ASQAGDGNTIY
>TRBV7-9|TRBJ2-7|.
ASSLVPYEQY
>TRBV18|TRBJ1-5|few
ASSPDSNQPQH
>TRBV2|TRBJ1-2|.
ASSGDRGHGGYT
>TRBV7-2|TRBJ2-1|.
ASSLARLAGSGEQF
>TRBV28|TRBJ2-5|once
ASGRETQY
>TRBV6-6|TRBJ1-4|.
ASSYRGSEGEKLF
>TRBV27|TRBJ1-2|.
ASSSTRQGVYGYT
>TRBV27|TRBJ1-5|.
ASRGAGAGNQPQH
>TRBV28|TRBJ1-1|.
ASSLVRPNTEAF
>TRBV28|TRBJ1-1|.
ASSPSPRGITEAF